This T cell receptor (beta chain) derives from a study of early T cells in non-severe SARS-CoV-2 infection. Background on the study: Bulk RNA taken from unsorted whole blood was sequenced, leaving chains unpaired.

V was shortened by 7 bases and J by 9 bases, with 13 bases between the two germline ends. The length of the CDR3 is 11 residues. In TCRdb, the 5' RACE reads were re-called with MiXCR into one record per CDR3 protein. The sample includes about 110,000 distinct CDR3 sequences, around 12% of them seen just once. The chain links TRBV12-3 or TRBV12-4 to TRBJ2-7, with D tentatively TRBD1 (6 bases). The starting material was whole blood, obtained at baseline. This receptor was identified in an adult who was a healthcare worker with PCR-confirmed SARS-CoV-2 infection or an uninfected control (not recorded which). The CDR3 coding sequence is TGTGCCAGCACCCAGGGGATGGGGCAGTACTTC. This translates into CASTQGMGQYF.